The entry that follows covers one T cell receptor beta chain sequence. Its antigen is still unknown. These data belong to a study of T cell responses to AZD1222 COVID-19 vaccine. Study-wide results and limits: There were repertoire samples only from the period after the peak T cell response. Clonal diversity may have been underestimated in mostly white British donors.

Some clones are missing from TCRdb's copy, which holds only in-frame ones; the method was immunoSEQ multiplex PCR. The sample shows roughly 120,000 clones, approximately 83% of them seen only once. Germline lookup yields CDR1 SEHNR and CDR2 FQNEAQ (reference sequence). Trimming removed 5 bases from V and 4 bases from J, with 11 bases in between. There are 13 residues in the CDR3. This specimen consisted of peripheral blood, obtained on day 0 of AZD1222 vaccination. This chain links TRBV7-9 with TRBJ1-2; D unresolved. The sequence was collected from an adult in good health. The CDR3 nucleotides are TGTGCCAGCAGCCATGGGCGGATCTATGGCTACACCTTC. This encodes CASSHGRIYGYTF.